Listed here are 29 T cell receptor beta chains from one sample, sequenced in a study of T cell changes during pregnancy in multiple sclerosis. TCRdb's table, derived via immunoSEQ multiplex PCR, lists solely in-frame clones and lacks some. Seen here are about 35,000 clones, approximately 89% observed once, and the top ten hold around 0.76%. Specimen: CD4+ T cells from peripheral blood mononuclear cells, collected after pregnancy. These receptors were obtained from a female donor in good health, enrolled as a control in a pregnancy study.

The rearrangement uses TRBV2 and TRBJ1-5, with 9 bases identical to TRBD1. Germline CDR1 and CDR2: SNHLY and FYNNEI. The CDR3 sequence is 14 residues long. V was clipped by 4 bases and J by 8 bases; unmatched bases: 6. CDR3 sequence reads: CASSGQGEKEPQHF. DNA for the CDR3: TGTGCCAGCAGTGGACAGGGGGAAAAGGAGCCCCAGCATTTT.

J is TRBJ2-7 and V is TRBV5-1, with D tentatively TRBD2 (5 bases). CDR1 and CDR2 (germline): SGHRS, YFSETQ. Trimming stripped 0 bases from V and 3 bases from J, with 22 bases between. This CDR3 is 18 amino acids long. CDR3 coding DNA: TGCGCCAGCAGCTTGGTTACTAGGGAGAATCGCTGGGGCTACGAGCAGTACTTC. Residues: CASSLVTRENRWGYEQYF.

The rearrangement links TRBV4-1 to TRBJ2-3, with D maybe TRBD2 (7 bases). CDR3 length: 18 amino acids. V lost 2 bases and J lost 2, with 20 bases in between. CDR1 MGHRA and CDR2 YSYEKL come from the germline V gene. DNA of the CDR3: TGCGCCAGCAGCCAATTTCCCGGGGGGCAGGGAGACACAGATACGCAGTATTTT. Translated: CASSQFPGGQGDTDTQYF.

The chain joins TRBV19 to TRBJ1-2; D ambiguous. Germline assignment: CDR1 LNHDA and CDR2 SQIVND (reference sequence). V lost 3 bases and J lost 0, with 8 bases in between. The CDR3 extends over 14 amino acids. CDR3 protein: CASSMEPSNYGYTF. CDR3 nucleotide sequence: TGTGCCAGTAGTATGGAGCCATCTAACTATGGCTACACCTTC. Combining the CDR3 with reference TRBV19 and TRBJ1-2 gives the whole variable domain DGGITQSPKYLFRKEGQNVTLSCEQNLNHDAMYWYRQDPGQGLRLIYYSQIVNDFQKGDIAEGYSVSREKKESFPLTVTSAQKNPTAFYLCASSMEPSNYGYTFGSGTRLTVV.

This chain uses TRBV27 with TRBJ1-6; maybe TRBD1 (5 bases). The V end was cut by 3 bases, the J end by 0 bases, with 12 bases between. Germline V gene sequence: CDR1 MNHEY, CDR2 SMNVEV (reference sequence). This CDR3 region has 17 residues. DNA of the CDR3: TGTGCCAGCAGTTTCCAGGGTGCTAGCTCCTATAATTCACCCCTCCACTTT. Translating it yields CASSFQGASSYNSPLHF.

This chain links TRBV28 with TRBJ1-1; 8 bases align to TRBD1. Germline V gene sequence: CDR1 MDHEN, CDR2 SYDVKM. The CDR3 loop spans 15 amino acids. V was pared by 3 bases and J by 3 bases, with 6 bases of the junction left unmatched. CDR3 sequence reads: CASSFADRAYTEAFF. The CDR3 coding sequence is TGTGCCAGCAGTTTCGCGGACAGGGCGTACACTGAAGCTTTCTTT.

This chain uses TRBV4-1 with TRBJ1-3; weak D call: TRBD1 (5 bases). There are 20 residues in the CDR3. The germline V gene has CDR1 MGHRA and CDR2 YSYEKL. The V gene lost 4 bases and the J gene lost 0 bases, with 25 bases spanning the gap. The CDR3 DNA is TGCGCCAGCAGCCTAATTCTTTCCCCGGAGGGAGGGACCTCTGGAAACACCATATATTTT. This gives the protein CASSLILSPEGGTSGNTIYF.

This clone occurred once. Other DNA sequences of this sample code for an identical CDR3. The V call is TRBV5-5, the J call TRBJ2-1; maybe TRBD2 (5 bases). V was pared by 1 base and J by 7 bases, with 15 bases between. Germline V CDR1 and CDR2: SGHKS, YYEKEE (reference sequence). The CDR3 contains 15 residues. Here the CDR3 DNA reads TGTGCCAGCAGCTTGTGGGCAGGAGGCGGGAATGAGCAGTTCTTC. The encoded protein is CASSLWAGGGNEQFF.

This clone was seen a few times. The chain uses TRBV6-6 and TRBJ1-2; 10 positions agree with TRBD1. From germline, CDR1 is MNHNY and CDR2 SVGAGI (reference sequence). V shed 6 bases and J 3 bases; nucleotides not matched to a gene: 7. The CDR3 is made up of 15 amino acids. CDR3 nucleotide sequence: TGTGCCAGCAGCCGAGGACAGGGGGAGTACTATGGCTACACCTTC. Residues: CASSRGQGEYYGYTF.

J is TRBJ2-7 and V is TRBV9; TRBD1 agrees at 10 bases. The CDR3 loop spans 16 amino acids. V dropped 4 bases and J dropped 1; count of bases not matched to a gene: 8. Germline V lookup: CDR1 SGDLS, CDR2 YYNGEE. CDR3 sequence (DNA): TGTGCCAGCAGCCCTAGGGACAGGGGAGGGTCCTACGAGCAGTACTTC. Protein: CASSPRDRGGSYEQYF. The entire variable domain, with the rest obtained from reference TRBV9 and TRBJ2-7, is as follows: DSGVTQTPKHLITATGQRVTLRCSPRSGDLSVYWYQQSLDQGLQFLIQYYNGEERAKGNILERFSAQQFPDLHSELNLSSLELGDSALYFCASSPRDRGGSYEQYFGPGTRLTVT.

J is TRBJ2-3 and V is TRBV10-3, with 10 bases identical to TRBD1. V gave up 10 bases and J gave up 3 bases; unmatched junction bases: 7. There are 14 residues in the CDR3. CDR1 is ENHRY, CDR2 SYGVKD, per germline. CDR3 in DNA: TGTGCCACCGGACAGGGGGGGAGGACAGATACGCAGTATTTT. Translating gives CATGQGGRTDTQYF.

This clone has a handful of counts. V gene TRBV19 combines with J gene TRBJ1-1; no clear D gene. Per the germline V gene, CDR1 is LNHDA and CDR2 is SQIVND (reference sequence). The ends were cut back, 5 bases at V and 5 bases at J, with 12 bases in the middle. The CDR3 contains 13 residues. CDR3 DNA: TGTGCCAGTAGTGTTCTACTAGGGACTGAAGCTTTCTTT. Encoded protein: CASSVLLGTEAFF.

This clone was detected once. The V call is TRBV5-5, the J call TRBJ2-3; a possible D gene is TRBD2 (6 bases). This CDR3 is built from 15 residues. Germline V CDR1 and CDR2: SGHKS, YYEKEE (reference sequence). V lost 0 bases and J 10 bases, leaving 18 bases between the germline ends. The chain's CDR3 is CASSLGGWGGISQYF. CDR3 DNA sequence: TGTGCCAGCAGCTTGGGGGGATGGGGCGGGATATCGCAGTATTTT.

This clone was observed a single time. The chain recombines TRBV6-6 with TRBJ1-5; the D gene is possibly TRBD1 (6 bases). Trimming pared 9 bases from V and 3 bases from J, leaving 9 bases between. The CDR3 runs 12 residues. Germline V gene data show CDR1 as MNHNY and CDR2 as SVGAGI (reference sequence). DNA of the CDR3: TGTGCCAGTAGACAGGTCAATCAGCCCCAGCATTTT. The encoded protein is CASRQVNQPQHF.

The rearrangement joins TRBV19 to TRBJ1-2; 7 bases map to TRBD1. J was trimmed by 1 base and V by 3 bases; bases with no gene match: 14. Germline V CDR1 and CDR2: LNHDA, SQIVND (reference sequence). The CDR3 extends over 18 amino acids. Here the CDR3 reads CASSIRRDSTHYNYGYTF. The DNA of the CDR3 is TGTGCCAGTAGTATTCGCCGGGACAGCACCCACTATAACTATGGCTACACCTTC.

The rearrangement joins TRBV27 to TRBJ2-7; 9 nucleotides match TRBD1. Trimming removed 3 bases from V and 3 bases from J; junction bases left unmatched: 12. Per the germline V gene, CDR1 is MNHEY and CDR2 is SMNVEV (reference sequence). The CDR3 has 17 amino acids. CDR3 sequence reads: CASSFLSPGQGGYEQYF. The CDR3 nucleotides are TGTGCCAGCAGTTTTTTATCGCCGGGACAGGGAGGCTACGAGCAGTACTTC.

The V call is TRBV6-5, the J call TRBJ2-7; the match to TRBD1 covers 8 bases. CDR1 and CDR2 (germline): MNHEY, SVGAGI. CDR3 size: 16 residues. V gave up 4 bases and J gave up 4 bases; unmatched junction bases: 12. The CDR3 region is CASSSYPDRGGYEQYF. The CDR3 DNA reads TGTGCCAGCAGTTCCTACCCAGACAGGGGCGGATACGAGCAGTACTTC.

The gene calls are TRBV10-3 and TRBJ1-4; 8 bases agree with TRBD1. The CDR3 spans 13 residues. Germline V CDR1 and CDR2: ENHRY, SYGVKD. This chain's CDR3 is CHLGPGGAEKLFF. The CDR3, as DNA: TGTCATTTGGGCCCAGGGGGCGCAGAAAAACTGTTTTTT.

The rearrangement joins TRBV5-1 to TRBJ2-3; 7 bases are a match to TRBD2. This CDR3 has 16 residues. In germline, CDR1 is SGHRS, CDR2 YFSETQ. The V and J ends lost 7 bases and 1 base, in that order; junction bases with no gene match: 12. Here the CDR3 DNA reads TGCGCCAGCCAGAGGTTGGGCGGGGGACGCACAGATACGCAGTATTTT. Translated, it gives CASQRLGGGRTDTQYF.

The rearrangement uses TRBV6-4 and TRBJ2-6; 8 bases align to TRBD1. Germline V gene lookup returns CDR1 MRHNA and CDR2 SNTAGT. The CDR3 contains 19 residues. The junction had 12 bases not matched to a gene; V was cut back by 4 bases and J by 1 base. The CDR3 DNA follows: TGTGCCAGCAGTGTGGCAGGGGGCGTTCTTACTTCTGGGGCCAACGTCCTGACTTTC. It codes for CASSVAGGVLTSGANVLTF.

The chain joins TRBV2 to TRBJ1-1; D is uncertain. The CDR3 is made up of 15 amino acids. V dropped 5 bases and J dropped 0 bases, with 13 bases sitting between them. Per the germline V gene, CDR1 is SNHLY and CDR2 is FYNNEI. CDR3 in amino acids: CASSPVSRMNTEAFF. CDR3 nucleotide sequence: TGTGCCAGCAGTCCCGTTAGCCGCATGAACACTGAAGCTTTCTTT.

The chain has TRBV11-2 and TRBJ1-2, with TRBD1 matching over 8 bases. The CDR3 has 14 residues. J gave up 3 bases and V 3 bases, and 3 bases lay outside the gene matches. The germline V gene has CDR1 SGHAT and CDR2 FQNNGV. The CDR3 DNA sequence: TGTGCCAGCAGCTTGCAGGGGGCCGACTATGGCTACACCTTC. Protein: CASSLQGADYGYTF.

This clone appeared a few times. The CDR3, as DNA: TGTGCCAGCAGTGAGTCAGGGGCTGGGTTGGGGAACATTCAGTACTTC. Its protein is CASSESGAGLGNIQYF. The V call is TRBV25-1, the J call TRBJ2-4; tentatively, D is TRBD1 (6 bases). Germline values: CDR1 MGHDK, CDR2 SYGVNS. The CDR3 runs 16 residues. The V and J ends lost 3 bases and 7 bases respectively, with 19 bases between them.

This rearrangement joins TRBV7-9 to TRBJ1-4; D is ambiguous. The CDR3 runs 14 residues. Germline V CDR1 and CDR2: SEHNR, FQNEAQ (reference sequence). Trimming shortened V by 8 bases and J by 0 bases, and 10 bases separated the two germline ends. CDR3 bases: TGTGCCAGCGGAGGTGGAGCAACTAATGAAAAACTGTTTTTT. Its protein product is CASGGGATNEKLFF.

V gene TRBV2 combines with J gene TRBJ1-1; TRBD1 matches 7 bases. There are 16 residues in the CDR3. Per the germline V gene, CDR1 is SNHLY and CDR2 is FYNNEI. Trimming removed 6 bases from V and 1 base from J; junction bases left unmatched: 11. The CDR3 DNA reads TGTGCCAGCAGCGCAAGTCCTACAGGGGCGAACACTGAAGCTTTCTTT. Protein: CASSASPTGANTEAFF.

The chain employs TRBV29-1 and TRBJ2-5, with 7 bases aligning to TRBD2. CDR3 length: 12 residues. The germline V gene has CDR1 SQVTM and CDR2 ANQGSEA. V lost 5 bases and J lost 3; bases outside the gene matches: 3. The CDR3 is CSVRAGEETQYF. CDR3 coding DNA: TGCAGCGTTCGGGCGGGGGAAGAGACCCAGTACTTC.

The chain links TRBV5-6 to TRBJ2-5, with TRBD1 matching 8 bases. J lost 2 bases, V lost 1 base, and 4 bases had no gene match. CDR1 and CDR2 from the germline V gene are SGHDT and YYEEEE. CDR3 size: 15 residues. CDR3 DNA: TGTGCCAGCAGCTTGATTGGGACAGGTCAAGAGACCCAGTACTTC. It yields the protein CASSLIGTGQETQYF.

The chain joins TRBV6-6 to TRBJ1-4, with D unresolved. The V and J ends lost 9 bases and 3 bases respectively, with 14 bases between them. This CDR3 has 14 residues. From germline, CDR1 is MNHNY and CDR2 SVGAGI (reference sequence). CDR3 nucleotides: TGTGCCAGTCGTAGGGAGGCGGCTAATGAAAAACTGTTTTTT. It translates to CASRREAANEKLFF.

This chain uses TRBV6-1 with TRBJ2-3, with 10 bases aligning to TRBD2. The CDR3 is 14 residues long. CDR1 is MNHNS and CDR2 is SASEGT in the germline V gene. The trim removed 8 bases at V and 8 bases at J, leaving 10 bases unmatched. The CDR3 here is CASGASGSAGTQYF. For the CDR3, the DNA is TGTGCCAGCGGAGCTAGCGGGAGTGCGGGTACGCAGTATTTT.